This T cell receptor (beta chain) originates from a study of shared clonotypes between healthy human individuals. Overall study findings and caveats: A reduction in generation probabilities was seen for non-shared clonotypes relative to those shared by all four donors. Sequencing of the sorted subsets was shown by rarefaction to be incomplete despite large depth.

About this clone: Antigen: not known.

The CDR3 is 16 amino acids. The junction had 11 bases not matched to a gene; V was cut back by 4 bases and J by 7 bases. The V gene's germline CDR1 is MNHEY and CDR2 SVGAGI. Assay execution proceeded at the deep level. Produced via immunoSEQ multiplex PCR; TCRdb's table is partial and in-frame only. The data hold about 1.1 million clones, with 70% to 80% observed a single time. The chain couples TRBV6-5 to TRBJ1-4; the match to TRBD1 covers 8 bases. This sequence was found in a man younger than 35 in good health. Some clones in this sample may be carry-over from other donors' samples. The sample consisted of memory CD4+ T cells from PBMCs. Sample subset: CD45RA-negative fraction. For the CDR3, the DNA is TGTGCCAGCAGTTGGGGACCGACAGGGGTATCTGAAAAACTGTTTTTT. Translating gives CASSWGPTGVSEKLFF.